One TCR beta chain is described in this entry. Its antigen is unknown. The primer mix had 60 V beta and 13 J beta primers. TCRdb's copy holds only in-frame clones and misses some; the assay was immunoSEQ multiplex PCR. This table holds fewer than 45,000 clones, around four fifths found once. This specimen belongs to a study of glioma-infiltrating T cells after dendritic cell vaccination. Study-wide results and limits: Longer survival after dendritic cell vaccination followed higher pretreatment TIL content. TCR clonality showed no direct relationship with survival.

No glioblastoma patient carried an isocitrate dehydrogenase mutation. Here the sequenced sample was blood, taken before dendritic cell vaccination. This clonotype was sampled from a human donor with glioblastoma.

CDR3 in amino acids: CAISDPSSGVNEQFF. DNA for the CDR3: TGTGCCATCAGTGATCCCTCTAGCGGGGTTAATGAGCAGTTCTTC. The rearrangement uses TRBV10-3 and TRBJ2-1, with TRBD2 matching 9 bases. Germline CDR1 and CDR2: ENHRY and SYGVKD. The CDR3 length is 15 residues. Trimming at V came to 3 bases and at J to 7 bases, leaving 7 bases not matched to a gene.